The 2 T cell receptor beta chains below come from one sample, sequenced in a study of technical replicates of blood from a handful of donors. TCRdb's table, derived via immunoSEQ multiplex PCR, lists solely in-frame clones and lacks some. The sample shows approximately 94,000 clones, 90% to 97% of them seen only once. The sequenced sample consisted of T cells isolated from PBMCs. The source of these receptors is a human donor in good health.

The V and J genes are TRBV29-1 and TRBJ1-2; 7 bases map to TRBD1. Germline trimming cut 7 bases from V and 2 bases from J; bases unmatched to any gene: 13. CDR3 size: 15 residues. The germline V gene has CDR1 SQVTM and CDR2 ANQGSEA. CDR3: CSALGDRERNYGYTF. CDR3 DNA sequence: TGCAGCGCCCTGGGCGACAGGGAGCGGAACTATGGCTACACCTTC.

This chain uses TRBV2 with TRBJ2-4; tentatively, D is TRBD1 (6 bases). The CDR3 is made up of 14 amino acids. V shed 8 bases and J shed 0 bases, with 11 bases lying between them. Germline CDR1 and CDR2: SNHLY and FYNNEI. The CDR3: CASVPGVAKNIQYF. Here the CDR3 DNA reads TGTGCCAGCGTTCCAGGGGTAGCCAAAAACATTCAGTACTTC.